The subject of this entry is one T cell receptor beta chain. The target antigen is unknown. Profiled with immunoSEQ multiplex PCR; TCRdb holds only in-frame clones, not every one. Among 100,000 or so clones listed, under 95% were seen once. The data derive from a study of siplizumab effects on memory and regulatory T cells. Unmatched junction bases numbered 16, after V lost 9 bases and J lost 3 bases. This CDR3 is built from 16 residues. Germline V gives CDR1 LNHDA, CDR2 SQIVND (reference sequence). Study results and caveats: Tracing alloreactive clones into unstimulated subsets worked for only a minor fraction of them.

The chain recombines TRBV19 with TRBJ2-7; 8 bases line up with TRBD1. The sequence derives from a human donor in good health. Specimen: CD4+ T cells sorted from blood. This chain's CDR3 is CASRSNPGTGNYEQYF. The CDR3 bases are TGTGCCAGCAGAAGTAACCCCGGGACAGGAAACTACGAGCAGTACTTC.